This T cell receptor (beta chain) stems from a study of shared clonotypes between healthy human individuals. CDR1 is KGHSH, CDR2 LQKENI, per germline. CDR3 length equals 13 residues. Comment on this clone: At one boundary the junction diverges from the germline segment, which might be a read error.

Among the donors, all were Caucasian adults who lived in Nashville, Tennessee. Data came from immunoSEQ multiplex PCR; TCRdb stores just in-frame clones and leaves some out. The sample yields some 2.1 million clones, 85% to 95% seen once. This TCR was sampled from a young man in good health. The V gene is TRBV18, the J gene TRBJ2-2; D unclear. Input material: naive CD4+ T cells sorted from blood. Noted subset: CD45RA+ positively selected. CDR3 DNA: TGTGCCAGCTCACCAGGACCCACCCGGGAGCTGTTTTTT. Translated: CASSPGPTRELFF.